The rows below give T cell receptor beta chains drawn from one sample of a study of OX40 agonist ivuxolimab in advanced cancers. Generated by immunoSEQ multiplex PCR, the TCRdb table keeps only in-frame clones and is missing some. The sample lists about 79,000 clones, about 91% occurring once. The material sequenced was CD4+ or CD8+ T cells sorted from blood, taken in a trial of the OX40 agonist ivuxolimab. All receptors come from an adult with an advanced solid tumor such as melanoma, head and neck, liver or kidney cancer. CDR3s include the opening cysteine and the closing phenylalanine or tryptophan. A D gene is named only where the DNA matches it firmly. Clone size is not always given. Where it is, it says once, few, many or a class for expanded clones.

size: -
J: TRBJ2-3
D: TRBD1
V: TRBV30
length: 15
CDR3: CAWSRWDSGTDTQYF
DNA: TGTGCCTGGAGTCGATGGGACAGCGGCACAGATACGCAGTATTTT

size: -
J: TRBJ1-1
D: -
V: TRBV9
length: 14
CDR3: CASSIGAAGTEAFF
DNA: TGTGCCAGCAGCATCGGGGCGGCGGGGACTGAAGCTTTCTTT

size: -
J: TRBJ2-3
D: TRBD2
V: TRBV5-4
length: 16
CDR3: CASSSELAASTDTQYF
DNA: TGTGCCAGCAGCTCAGAGCTAGCGGCTAGCACAGATACGCAGTATTTT

size: -
J: TRBJ1-2
D: -
V: TRBV28
length: 12
CDR3: CASTTVSYGYTF
DNA: TGTGCCAGCACCACAGTTAGCTATGGCTACACCTTC

size: -
J: TRBJ2-3
D: TRBD1
V: TRBV5-1
length: 14
CDR3: CASSPGQGTDTQYF
DNA: TGCGCCAGCAGCCCGGGACAGGGTACAGATACGCAGTATTTT

size: -
J: TRBJ2-1
D: -
V: TRBV10-1
length: 13
CDR3: CASSGWSRNEQFF
DNA: TGCGCCAGCAGCGGGTGGTCGAGAAATGAGCAGTTCTTC

size: -
J: TRBJ2-7
D: -
V: TRBV5-1
length: 13
CDR3: CASSLVGDGEQYF
DNA: TGCGCCAGCAGCTTGGTGGGGGATGGCGAGCAGTACTTC

size: -
J: TRBJ2-5
D: -
V: TRBV30
length: 12
CDR3: CAIQAGRETQYF
DNA: TGTGCCATACAGGCGGGGAGGGAGACCCAGTACTTC

size: -
J: TRBJ2-5
D: -
V: TRBV7-3
length: 13
CDR3: CASSSQGSETQYF
DNA: TGTGCCAGCAGCTCTCAGGGGTCGGAGACCCAGTACTTC

size: -
J: TRBJ2-1
D: TRBD2
V: TRBV29-1
length: 16
CDR3: CSVEGGGRGSYNEQFF
DNA: TGCAGCGTTGAAGGGGGCGGGAGGGGCTCCTACAATGAGCAGTTCTTC

size: -
J: TRBJ2-5
D: -
V: TRBV4-2
length: 14
CDR3: CASSYRSDQETQYF
DNA: TGTGCCAGCAGCTACCGGTCCGATCAAGAGACCCAGTACTTC

size: once
J: TRBJ2-2
D: -
V: TRBV29-1
length: 15
CDR3: CSVELGGVHTGELFF
DNA: TGCAGCGTTGAGTTAGGGGGGGTCCACACCGGGGAGCTGTTTTTT

size: -
J: TRBJ2-3
D: TRBD2
V: TRBV25-1
length: 15
CDR3: CASSETSQSTDTQYF
DNA: TGTGCCAGCAGTGAGACTAGCCAGAGCACAGATACGCAGTATTTT

size: -
J: TRBJ2-1
D: -
V: TRBV6-5
length: 13
CDR3: CASSPGREGEQFF
DNA: TGTGCCAGCAGTCCCGGACGGGAAGGTGAGCAGTTCTTC

size: -
J: TRBJ2-5
D: -
V: TRBV7-8
length: 13
CDR3: CASSIGQGETQYF
DNA: TGTGCCAGCAGCATTGGGCAGGGAGAGACCCAGTACTTC

size: once
J: TRBJ1-1
D: -
V: TRBV6-1
length: 16
CDR3: CASSGLQDIENTEAFF
DNA: TGTGCCAGCAGTGGCCTACAGGACATCGAGAACACTGAAGCTTTCTTT

size: once
J: TRBJ2-1
D: -
V: TRBV7-5
length: 15
CDR3: CARSLASGVYNEQFF
DNA: TGTGCCAGAAGCTTAGCTAGCGGGGTCTACAATGAGCAGTTCTTC

size: -
J: TRBJ2-5
D: TRBD2
V: TRBV11-2
length: 18
CDR3: CASSLGALLTSGKETQYF
DNA: TGTGCCAGCAGCTTAGGAGCCCTCCTGACTAGCGGGAAAGAGACCCAGTACTTC

size: -
J: TRBJ2-1
D: -
V: TRBV7-3
length: 14
CDR3: CASSLLPLGGEQFF
DNA: TGTGCCAGCAGCTTACTCCCCCTTGGAGGTGAGCAGTTCTTC

size: -
J: TRBJ1-2
D: -
V: TRBV28
length: 12
CDR3: CASSSSVFGYTF
DNA: TGTGCCAGCAGTTCCTCAGTCTTTGGCTACACCTTC

size: -
J: TRBJ2-5
D: TRBD2
V: TRBV5-1
length: 14
CDR3: CASSSFSGTETQYF
DNA: TGCGCCAGCAGCTCGTTTAGCGGGACAGAGACCCAGTACTTC

size: -
J: TRBJ2-7
D: TRBD2
V: TRBV19
length: 16
CDR3: CASSMRLAGGRNEQYF
DNA: TGTGCCAGTAGTATGAGGCTAGCGGGAGGGAGGAACGAGCAGTACTTC

size: -
J: TRBJ1-5
D: TRBD1
V: TRBV19
length: 16
CDR3: CASSPSPGQRGQPQHF
DNA: TGTGCCAGTAGTCCCAGTCCGGGACAGCGGGGTCAGCCCCAGCATTTT

size: -
J: TRBJ2-7
D: -
V: TRBV10-1
length: 11
CDR3: CASSGGYEQYF
DNA: TGCGCCAGCAGCGGGGGATACGAGCAGTACTTC

size: -
J: TRBJ1-1
D: TRBD1
V: TRBV28
length: 13
CDR3: CASRAGGDTEAFF
DNA: TGTGCCAGCAGAGCAGGGGGAGACACTGAAGCTTTCTTT

size: -
J: TRBJ2-1
D: TRBD1
V: TRBV7-6
length: 17
CDR3: CASSLRVGQGGYNEQFF
DNA: TGTGCCAGCAGCTTACGGGTCGGACAGGGTGGCTACAATGAGCAGTTCTTC

size: -
J: TRBJ2-7
D: TRBD2
V: TRBV5-1
length: 15
CDR3: CASTHSGRGPYEQYF
DNA: TGCGCCAGCACGCATAGCGGGAGGGGGCCCTACGAGCAGTACTTC

size: -
J: TRBJ2-2
D: TRBD2
V: TRBV11-3
length: 16
CDR3: CASSLGLAGLTGELFF
DNA: TGTGCCAGCAGCTTAGGGCTAGCGGGACTTACCGGGGAGCTGTTTTTT

size: -
J: TRBJ1-3
D: -
V: TRBV5-1
length: 13
CDR3: CASSPGPGNTIYF
DNA: TGCGCCAGCAGCCCAGGTCCTGGAAACACCATATATTTT

size: -
J: TRBJ2-1
D: -
V: TRBV2
length: 11
CDR3: CASREGNEQFF
DNA: TGTGCCAGCAGAGAGGGCAATGAGCAGTTCTTC

size: -
J: TRBJ2-1
D: -
V: TRBV5-4
length: 13
CDR3: CASSGPSEGGQFF
DNA: TGTGCCAGCAGCGGGCCTAGCGAGGGAGGGCAGTTCTTC

size: -
J: TRBJ2-2
D: TRBD2
V: TRBV11-1
length: 14
CDR3: CASSLAGRSGELFF
DNA: TGTGCCAGCAGCTTAGCCGGGAGGTCCGGGGAGCTGTTTTTT

size: -
J: TRBJ2-1
D: TRBD2
V: TRBV27
length: 15
CDR3: CASSPWGGLGNEQFF
DNA: TGTGCCAGCAGTCCCTGGGGGGGGTTGGGGAATGAGCAGTTCTTC

size: -
J: TRBJ1-2
D: TRBD1
V: TRBV28
length: 14
CDR3: CASSWDRGRDGYTF
DNA: TGTGCCAGCAGTTGGGACAGGGGGCGGGATGGCTACACCTTC

size: -
J: TRBJ2-5
D: TRBD2
V: TRBV29-1
length: 17
CDR3: CSVARWTSGRIQETQYF
DNA: TGCAGCGTCGCGAGGTGGACTAGCGGGAGGATCCAAGAGACCCAGTACTTC

size: -
J: TRBJ2-2
D: -
V: TRBV11-2
length: 16
CDR3: CASSPNGGQNTGELFF
DNA: TGTGCCAGCAGCCCCAATGGGGGACAGAACACCGGGGAGCTGTTTTTT

size: -
J: TRBJ2-2
D: TRBD1
V: TRBV28
length: 15
CDR3: CASRYRGANTGELFF
DNA: TGTGCCAGCAGGTACAGGGGGGCGAACACCGGGGAGCTGTTTTTT

size: few
J: TRBJ2-5
D: -
V: TRBV19
length: 14
CDR3: CASSIGGMWETQYF
DNA: TGTGCCAGTAGTATTGGCGGGATGTGGGAGACCCAGTACTTC

size: -
J: TRBJ2-2
D: TRBD2
V: TRBV5-4
length: 17
CDR3: CASSPASSGTVPGELFF
DNA: TGTGCCAGCAGCCCCGCCTCTAGCGGGACCGTTCCCGGGGAGCTGTTTTTT

size: once
J: TRBJ1-1
D: -
V: TRBV6-5
length: 14
CDR3: CASSSQLGRTEAFF
DNA: TGTGCCAGCAGTTCTCAATTAGGGAGGACTGAAGCTTTCTTT

size: -
J: TRBJ2-7
D: -
V: TRBV6-5
length: 15
CDR3: CASSLSGGGSYEQYF
DNA: TGTGCCAGCAGTCTTAGCGGAGGGGGCTCCTACGAGCAGTACTTC

size: once
J: TRBJ1-4
D: -
V: TRBV28
length: 14
CDR3: CASSLPGRRNSLFF
DNA: TGTGCCAGCAGTCTTCCGGGACGGCGGAATTCACTGTTTTTT

size: -
J: TRBJ1-1
D: -
V: TRBV10-3
length: 13
CDR3: CAITLSPATEAFF
DNA: TGTGCCATCACTCTGTCCCCAGCCACTGAAGCTTTCTTT

size: -
J: TRBJ1-5
D: -
V: TRBV18
length: 16
CDR3: CASSPTTVNSNQPQHF
DNA: TGTGCCAGCTCACCAACGACAGTAAATAGCAATCAGCCCCAGCATTTT

size: -
J: TRBJ2-5
D: -
V: TRBV5-1
length: 16
CDR3: CASSLAGGTRGETQYF
DNA: TGCGCCAGCAGCTTGGCGGGCGGGACAAGGGGAGAGACCCAGTACTTC

size: -
J: TRBJ2-7
D: TRBD2
V: TRBV28
length: 15
CDR3: CASSFMGTNFYEQYF
DNA: TGTGCCAGCAGTTTTATGGGGACTAATTTCTACGAGCAGTACTTC

size: -
J: TRBJ2-7
D: -
V: TRBV6-1
length: 17
CDR3: CASSEAYGGHLSYEQYF
DNA: TGTGCCAGCAGTGAAGCGTATGGGGGCCACCTCTCCTACGAGCAGTACTTC

size: once
J: TRBJ2-7
D: TRBD2
V: TRBV5-1
length: 15
CDR3: CASSSGLAGVGEQYF
DNA: TGCGCCAGCAGCTCGGGACTAGCGGGAGTGGGCGAGCAGTACTTC

size: -
J: TRBJ2-5
D: -
V: TRBV2
length: 13
CDR3: CASSEWGGETQYF
DNA: TGTGCCAGCAGTGAATGGGGTGGGGAGACCCAGTACTTC

size: few
J: TRBJ2-4
D: TRBD2
V: TRBV28
length: 17
CDR3: CASSLIRTSGSGNIQYF
DNA: TGTGCCAGCAGTTTAATACGGACTAGCGGGAGTGGAAACATTCAGTACTTC

size: -
J: TRBJ2-5
D: -
V: TRBV7-3
length: 14
CDR3: CASSPWGGLETQYF
DNA: TGTGCCAGCAGCCCCTGGGGAGGCTTGGAGACCCAGTACTTC

size: -
J: TRBJ2-7
D: -
V: TRBV7-2
length: 13
CDR3: CASSLPGSYEQYF
DNA: TGTGCCAGCAGCTTGCCCGGGAGTTACGAGCAGTACTTC

size: -
J: TRBJ2-1
D: -
V: TRBV21-1
length: 15
CDR3: CASPGEGAPYNEQFF
DNA: TGTGCCAGCCCAGGGGAGGGGGCGCCTTACAATGAGCAGTTCTTC

size: once
J: TRBJ2-7
D: -
V: TRBV18
length: 16
CDR3: CASSPPGQGMRYEQYF
DNA: TGTGCCAGCTCACCCCCAGGGCAGGGGATGAGGTACGAGCAGTACTTC

size: -
J: TRBJ2-1
D: TRBD2
V: TRBV11-2
length: 18
CDR3: CASSLAPTSGRSDNEQFF
DNA: TGTGCCAGCAGCTTAGCCCCGACTAGCGGGAGATCTGACAATGAGCAGTTCTTC

size: -
J: TRBJ1-6
D: TRBD1
V: TRBV6-6
length: 15
CDR3: CASSPRQGANSPLHF
DNA: TGTGCCAGCAGTCCACGACAGGGGGCGAATTCACCCCTCCACTTT

size: -
J: TRBJ2-7
D: -
V: TRBV7-9
length: 15
CDR3: CASSLAGAGAYEQYF
DNA: TGTGCCAGCAGCTTAGCGGGAGCAGGAGCCTACGAGCAGTACTTC

size: once
J: TRBJ2-7
D: -
V: TRBV27
length: 12
CDR3: CASSTSGYEQYF
DNA: TGTGCCAGCAGTACCTCCGGTTACGAGCAGTACTTC

size: -
J: TRBJ2-7
D: TRBD1
V: TRBV5-1
length: 15
CDR3: CASSVDGTAYYEQYF
DNA: TGCGCCAGCAGCGTGGACGGGACAGCGTACTACGAGCAGTACTTC